These 17 T cell receptor beta chains were sequenced from one sample in a study of blood T cell repertoires in COVID-19. Profiled with immunoSEQ multiplex PCR; TCRdb holds only in-frame clones, not every one. The sample contains hundreds of thousands of clones, about nine tenths of which appear only once. Sequencing was carried out using peripheral blood. These receptor sequences come from a woman between 25 and 40 years old with COVID-19, enrolled during active disease.

This clone was counted a single time. The chain has TRBV4-1 and TRBJ1-6; D possibly corresponds to TRBD1 (5 bases). The ends were cut back, 4 bases at V and 7 bases at J, with 11 bases in the middle. Germline CDR1 MGHRA, CDR2 YSYEKL. CDR3 length: 14 amino acids. As DNA, the CDR3 is TGCGCCAGCAGCCTCGGGACTACGAATTCACCCCTCCACTTT. Encoded protein: CASSLGTTNSPLHF.

This rearrangement joins TRBV27 to TRBJ1-1; D is possibly TRBD1 (6 bases). With 6 bases removed from V and 1 base from J, the gap between germline ends came to 6 bases. Per germline, CDR1 MNHEY and CDR2 SMNVEV (reference sequence). The CDR3 is made up of 12 amino acids. The CDR3 DNA is TGTGCCAGCAGGGGACAGAACACTGAAGCTTTCTTT. Protein product: CASRGQNTEAFF.

The chain has TRBV7-9 and TRBJ2-6; possible D gene TRBD2, 6 bases. Germline V gene sequence: CDR1 SEHNR, CDR2 FQNEAQ (reference sequence). The CDR3 length is 16 residues. V was pared by 10 bases and J by 4 bases, with 20 bases between. The CDR3 DNA follows: TGTGCCAACCAATACCCGGGGGTAACCGGGGCCAACGTCCTGACTTTC. Amino acid sequence: CANQYPGVTGANVLTF. The full variable domain, its missing parts supplied by reference TRBV7-9 and TRBJ2-6, is DTGVSQNPRHKITKRGQNVTFRCDPISEHNRLYWYRQTLGQGPEFLTYFQNEAQLEKSRLLSDRFSAERPKGSFSTLEIQRTEQGDSAMYLCANQYPGVTGANVLTFGAGSRLTVL.

The chain carries TRBV2 and TRBJ2-3; D unclear. Trimming removed 8 bases from V and 0 bases from J, with 12 bases in between. Germline V lookup: CDR1 SNHLY, CDR2 FYNNEI. CDR3 size: 14 residues. CDR3 in DNA: TGTGCCAGCGTCGAGGTTGCTAGCACAGATACGCAGTATTTT. Its protein is CASVEVASTDTQYF.

The chain combines TRBV12-3 or TRBV12-4 with TRBJ2-3, with 7 bases identical to TRBD2. There are 13 residues in the CDR3. J lost 6 bases, V lost 7 bases, and 7 bases had no gene match. The CDR3 DNA is TGTGCCAGCAACCCCACCGGGGGGGATACGCAGTATTTT. Translated, it gives CASNPTGGDTQYF.

The chain joins TRBV5-1 to TRBJ2-7, with D hard to call. The V gene's germline CDR1 is SGHRS and CDR2 YFSETQ. Trimming shortened V by 5 bases and J by 3 bases, and 9 bases separated the two germline ends. The CDR3 has 12 residues. CDR3 in DNA: TGCGCCAGCAGGGCAACCCACTACGAGCAGTACTTC. Protein: CASRATHYEQYF.

The chain carries TRBV13 and TRBJ2-1, with TRBD1 matching 7 bases. The trim removed 5 bases at V and 8 bases at J, leaving 12 bases unmatched. The CDR3 length is 15 residues. Germline V gene data show CDR1 as PRHDT and CDR2 as FYEKMQ (reference sequence). CDR3 protein: CASSLGTATWDEQFF. In DNA form, the CDR3 reads TGTGCCAGCAGCCTTGGGACAGCCACTTGGGATGAGCAGTTCTTC.

The chain has TRBV5-1 and TRBJ1-2; 8 nucleotides match TRBD1. This CDR3 has 15 amino acids. Germline CDR1 and CDR2: SGHRS and YFSETQ. V shed 3 bases and J 3 bases; nucleotides not matched to a gene: 7. In nucleotides, the CDR3 is TGCGCCAGCAGCTCATCCGGGACAGGCGACTATGGCTACACCTTC. Protein: CASSSSGTGDYGYTF.

The CDR3 DNA reads as TGTGCCAGCAGTCGATATCTAGCAGGGGACGTTAGTCAGCCCCAGCATTTT. It codes for CASSRYLAGDVSQPQHF. The rearrangement joins TRBV6-6 to TRBJ1-5, with D possibly TRBD1 on 6 matching bases. V was clipped by 5 bases and J by 6 bases, with 23 bases between them. CDR3 length: 17 amino acids. Germline V lookup: CDR1 MNHNY, CDR2 SVGAGI (reference sequence).

The J gene is TRBJ1-1, the V gene TRBV10-3; no definite D call. Germline CDR1 ENHRY, CDR2 SYGVKD. The CDR3 contains 12 residues. V was cut by 11 bases and J by 6 bases, with 16 bases left in between. Here the CDR3 DNA reads TGTGCCGGGCGGTCGGGAGGGTCTGAAGCTTTCTTT. As protein: CAGRSGGSEAFF.

A single count supports this clone. The genes are TRBV28 and TRBJ1-5, with D tentatively TRBD1 (5 bases). V lost 3 bases, J lost 2 bases, and 20 bases lay in between. The germline V gene encodes CDR1 MDHEN and CDR2 SYDVKM. The CDR3 spans 18 residues. CDR3 loop: CASSFGDGGVGGNQPQHF. In nucleotides, the CDR3 is TGTGCCAGCAGTTTCGGAGATGGCGGGGTAGGGGGCAATCAGCCCCAGCATTTT.

The chain has TRBV4-1 and TRBJ1-5, with D tentatively TRBD1 (6 bases). Deletions cut 5 bases from V and 0 bases from J, with 11 bases between. Germline V lookup: CDR1 MGHRA, CDR2 YSYEKL. The length of the CDR3 is 15 residues. The CDR3 loop reads CASSYRVNSNQPQHF. CDR3 bases: TGCGCCAGCAGCTACAGGGTGAATAGCAATCAGCCCCAGCATTTT.

The V gene is TRBV7-9, the J gene TRBJ2-7; a weak D match, TRBD2 (5 bases). V was shortened by 10 bases and J by 0 bases, with 16 bases between the two germline ends. The CDR3 is made up of 14 amino acids. Per germline, CDR1 SEHNR and CDR2 FQNEAQ (reference sequence). CDR3 protein: CATTNPGSSYEQYF. DNA of the CDR3: TGTGCCACCACCAATCCGGGAAGCTCCTACGAGCAGTACTTC.

The rearrangement links TRBV12-3 or TRBV12-4 to TRBJ2-3; TRBD1 might be the D (5 bases). The CDR3 spans 11 residues. Trimming removed 5 bases at V and 8 bases at J, with 8 bases between. CDR3 nucleotide sequence: TGTGCCAGCAGTCCCAGGGCTACGCAGTATTTT. The encoded protein is CASSPRATQYF.

A note on this clone: Different DNA sequences within this sample yield the same CDR3. This chain links TRBV5-1 with TRBJ2-7; 7 bases align to TRBD2. Looked up from germline, CDR1 is SGHRS and CDR2 is YFSETQ. The CDR3 runs to 15 residues. The J segment lost 3 bases and the V segment lost 4 bases, leaving 10 bases of the junction unmatched. This CDR3 is CASSPTGGRSYEQYF. The CDR3 nucleotides are TGCGCCAGCAGCCCAACGGGGGGACGAAGCTACGAGCAGTACTTC.

In its sample, this clone was seen a few times. The V call is TRBV2, the J call TRBJ1-1, with a possible D match to TRBD1 (5 bases). V lost 3 bases and J 5 bases, leaving 10 bases between the germline ends. Germline CDR1 and CDR2: SNHLY and FYNNEI. The length of the CDR3 is 13 residues. This CDR3 is CASSDEGRTEAFF. In DNA, the CDR3 is TGTGCCAGCAGTGACGAGGGGAGGACTGAAGCTTTCTTT.

The chain links TRBV27 to TRBJ2-3, with TRBD1 matching over 7 bases. Germline V gene lookup returns CDR1 MNHEY and CDR2 SMNVEV (reference sequence). This CDR3 has 13 amino acids. V gave up 4 bases and J gave up 4 bases; unmatched junction bases: 2. CDR3 sequence (DNA): TGTGCCAGCAGTTACAGGGGACCAGATACGCAGTATTTT. This codes for CASSYRGPDTQYF.